A single sample gave rise to the 2 T cell receptor beta chains below, sequenced in a study of control samples from healthy donors and cancer patients. TCRdb keeps only in-frame clones here, not all; method: immunoSEQ multiplex PCR. The data contain tens of thousands of clones, over 75% of them singletons. Sequencing was carried out using blood. These receptors all stem from a woman aged 50 to 60 in good health.

The J gene is TRBJ2-1, the V gene TRBV10-2; 9 nucleotides align to TRBD1. CDR1 and CDR2 from the germline V gene are WSHSY and SAAADI. This CDR3 spans 14 amino acids. V gave up 6 bases and J gave up 8 bases; unmatched junction bases: 8. This CDR3 is CASREQGAHDEQFF. Here the CDR3 DNA reads TGCGCCAGCAGGGAACAGGGGGCCCACGATGAGCAGTTCTTC.

This chain joins TRBV4-1 and TRBJ2-2, with D perhaps matching TRBD2 (5 bases). There are 16 residues in the CDR3. Germline V gene data show CDR1 as MGHRA and CDR2 as YSYEKL. Trimming removed 2 bases from V and 5 bases from J, with 15 bases in between. The CDR3 loop is CASSQMVQSGTGELFF. The CDR3 DNA reads as TGCGCCAGCAGCCAAATGGTGCAATCGGGGACCGGGGAGCTGTTTTTT.